This is a list of T cell receptor beta chains from one sample in a study of blood T cells in healthy people across ages. TCRdb redid the calling of the 5' RACE reads with MiXCR, one entry per CDR3 protein. The table has 1.5 million to 1.9 million distinct CDR3 sequences, roughly 43% seen once; the top ten hold 4%. Sequenced material: blood. The receptors stem from a woman aged 18-35 years in good health. CDR3s include the opening cysteine and the closing phenylalanine or tryptophan. D genes are given only for firm matches. Not all rows give a size; the values are once, few, many and, for expanded clones, a class.

clone size	D gene	V gene	J gene	CDR3 DNA	CDR3 protein
few	.	TRBV7-8	TRBJ1-1	TGTGCCAGCAGCGTCAGGGAATGGAACACTGAAGCTTTCTTT	CASSVREWNTEAFF
.	.	TRBV5-1	TRBJ2-1	TGCGCCAGCAGCTTGCTGGCAGGGGTCGCCTACAATGAGCAGTTCTTC	CASSLLAGVAYNEQFF
.	.	TRBV6-2/TRBV6-3	TRBJ2-3	TGTGCCAGCAGTTGGGAAACACGGGATACGCAGTATTTT	CASSWETRDTQYF
once	TRBD1	TRBV3-1	TRBJ1-1	TGTGCCAGCAGCCAAGTGGCAGGGGGTTACACTGAAGCTTTCTTT	CASSQVAGGYTEAFF
.	.	TRBV7-2	TRBJ2-7	TGTGCCAGCAGCTTAAAGGGGTCGGTCTACGAGCAGTACTTC	CASSLKGSVYEQYF
.	.	TRBV15	TRBJ2-3	TGTGCCACCAGCCGGGGAGACCCAGATACGCAGTATTTT	CATSRGDPDTQYF
.	.	TRBV3-1	TRBJ2-7	TGTGCCAGCAGCACCGGGTTTAGATTTGAGCAGTACTTC	CASSTGFRFEQYF
.	.	TRBV25-1	TRBJ1-5	TGTGCCAGAACCGTCCCAGGGAACGAAGATCAGCCCCAGCATTTT	CARTVPGNEDQPQHF
.	TRBD2	TRBV20-1	TRBJ2-7	TGCAGTGCCTACTCAACTAGCGGGGCCCGCTACGAGCAGTACTTC	CSAYSTSGARYEQYF
.	.	TRBV20-1	TRBJ2-1	TGCAGTGCCGCCCAGACTATCTACGAGCAGTTCTTC	CSAAQTIYEQFF
few	TRBD1	TRBV6-5	TRBJ1-1	TGTGCCAGCAGTTACTTGGACAGGGGAAGTGGCACTGAAGCTTTCTTT	CASSYLDRGSGTEAFF
few	.	TRBV3-1	TRBJ2-7	TGTGCCAGCAGCCAGAGGGGGAAGACCTACGAGCAGTACTTC	CASSQRGKTYEQYF
.	.	TRBV9	TRBJ1-6	TGTGCCAGCAACGCTGGAGCGGAGTATAATTCACCCCTCCACTTT	CASNAGAEYNSPLHF
few	TRBD2	TRBV25-1	TRBJ2-7	TGTGCCAGCAGTTCCCCTCGGGAGGGCCGGTACAATGAGCAGTACTTC	CASSSPREGRYNEQYF
few	TRBD2	TRBV9	TRBJ2-5	TGTGCCAGCAGCGTAATTGCGGGAGTCCAAGAGACCCAGTACTTC	CASSVIAGVQETQYF
few	.	TRBV3-1	TRBJ2-6	TGTGCCAGCAGCCAAGGAGAACACTCTGGGGCCAACGTCCTGACTTTC	CASSQGEHSGANVLTF
.	.	TRBV6-2/TRBV6-3	TRBJ2-1	TGTGCCAGCAGTGACAACGGGGGGCTGAACAATGAGCAGTTCTTC	CASSDNGGLNNEQFF
.	.	TRBV10-1	TRBJ1-4	TGCGCCAGCAGTGAAGGGAACAGGGAGAGGAATGAAAAACTGTTTTTT	CASSEGNRERNEKLFF
few	.	TRBV6-5	TRBJ1-1	TGTGCCAGCAGTTACGACGCCAAGGCTGAAGCTTTCTTT	CASSYDAKAEAFF
once	.	TRBV20-1	TRBJ2-3	TGCAGTGTTGACCCCAGGGACGCAGATACGCAGTATTTT	CSVDPRDADTQYF
.	TRBD2	TRBV4-3	TRBJ2-7	TGCGCCAGCAGCTACGGGACTAGCGACTACAATGAGCAGTACTTC	CASSYGTSDYNEQYF
.	.	TRBV6-6	TRBJ2-7	TGTGCCAGCACTCAAGAGGGGGGGCCCTACGAGCAGTACTTC	CASTQEGGPYEQYF
.	TRBD2	TRBV5-4	TRBJ2-7	TGTGCCAGCAGCTCCTGGACTAGCGGAGGACCCGGGGGGAAGTACTTC	CASSSWTSGGPGGKYF
.	TRBD2	TRBV4-2	TRBJ2-2	TGTGCCAGCAGCCAGGAGAGCGGGAGTTTCACCGGGGAGCTGTTTTTT	CASSQESGSFTGELFF
once	TRBD1	TRBV27	TRBJ2-7	TGTGCCAGCGGCCCATCCACCCGGGACAGAGGCACCTACGAGCAGTACTTC	CASGPSTRDRGTYEQYF
.	TRBD1	TRBV29-1	TRBJ2-7	TGCAGCGTAGGGACAGGGGGTACCGACGAGCAGTACTTC	CSVGTGGTDEQYF
few	.	TRBV2	TRBJ1-2	TGTGCCAGCCGCCGGGGGCTTAATGGCTACACCTTC	CASRRGLNGYTF
few	.	TRBV6-4	TRBJ2-7	TGTGCCAGCAGTGACTCGGCGCGGAACTCCTACAATGAGCAGTACTTC	CASSDSARNSYNEQYF
.	TRBD1	TRBV5-1	TRBJ1-4	TGCGCCAGCAGCTTGGAAGGACAGGGGGCCGCAACTAATGAAAAACTGTTTTTT	CASSLEGQGAATNEKLFF
.	.	TRBV10-3	TRBJ2-1	TGTGCCAGCAGTGATTGGCAGGAGCAGTTCTTC	CASSDWQEQFF
.	TRBD2	TRBV24-1	TRBJ2-1	TGTGCCACCAGTGATTCAAGGACTAGCGGCCACTCGAAGTTCTTC	CATSDSRTSGHSKFF
.	.	TRBV27	TRBJ2-7	TGTGCCAGCAGGGGACTGAACTACGAGCAGTACTTC	CASRGLNYEQYF
.	.	TRBV7-9	TRBJ2-1	TGTGCCAGCAGGGCGAGCGTGAGCTCCTACAATGAGCAGTTCTTC	CASRASVSSYNEQFF
.	.	TRBV3-1	TRBJ2-7	TGTGCCAGCGGGATAAGCCAATACGAGCAGTACTTC	CASGISQYEQYF
.	.	TRBV10-3	TRBJ1-2	TGTGCCATCAGTGAAGGGTCGACGAACTATGGCTACACCTTC	CAISEGSTNYGYTF
few	.	TRBV4-2	TRBJ2-1	TGTGCCAGCAGCCAAGATTTGGCCGGGCGGGAGCAGTTCTTC	CASSQDLAGREQFF
many	.	TRBV29-1	TRBJ2-5	TGCAGCGTTGCGGCTAGCGCCTTTGGGGCCCAGTACTTC	CSVAASAFGAQYF
.	.	TRBV4-3	TRBJ2-2	TGCGCCAGCAGCCAAGTCCCCCCTTCCACCGGGGAGCTGTTTTTT	CASSQVPPSTGELFF
few	.	TRBV20-1	TRBJ2-5	TGCAGTGCTAGAGAGGGCGGGGAGACCCAGTACTTC	CSAREGGETQYF
.	.	TRBV7-2	TRBJ1-6	TGTGCCAGCAGGTCAAGGGGGGAGGCTACAAGGCCCCTCCACTTT	CASRSRGEATRPLHF
few	.	TRBV6-2/TRBV6-3	TRBJ1-1	TGTGCCAGCAGAACAGGGTACTTTGACCTGGGTGAAGCTTTCTTT	CASRTGYFDLGEAFF
few	.	TRBV28	TRBJ2-7	TGTGCCAGCAGTTCCACCCTAGCAGGGTCCAACGAGCAGTACTTC	CASSSTLAGSNEQYF
few	.	TRBV7-2	TRBJ2-7	TGTGCCAGCAGCTTAGACAGGCGAGGGTCCTACGAGCAGTACTTC	CASSLDRRGSYEQYF
few	.	TRBV27	TRBJ2-1	TGTGCCAGCAGTTTATGGGGGTTGAGGAGGGGGCACAATGAGCAGTTCTTC	CASSLWGLRRGHNEQFF
few	TRBD2	TRBV7-9	TRBJ2-5	TGTGCCAGCAGCTTATCAGGACTAGCATCCAATGAGCAGTACTTC	CASSLSGLASNEQYF
few	TRBD2	TRBV4-3	TRBJ2-3	TGCGCCAGCAGCCAAGATCGGCTAGCGGGAGGGCCTCGCACAGATACGCAGTATTTT	CASSQDRLAGGPRTDTQYF
.	TRBD2	TRBV20-1	TRBJ2-5	TGCAGTGCTCCCTCAAGCGGGGGAACATACCAAGAGACCCAGTACTTC	CSAPSSGGTYQETQYF
once	TRBD2	TRBV3-1	TRBJ2-5	TGTGCCAGCAGCCTACTAGCGGATGGCGAGACCCAGTACTTC	CASSLLADGETQYF
.	TRBD1	TRBV5-4	TRBJ2-1	TGTGCCAGCAGCCAACCAGGGGGCGTCGAGCAGTTCTTC	CASSQPGGVEQFF
few	.	TRBV7-9	TRBJ1-6	TGTGCCAGCAGCTCCCCCACACCCCTCCACTTT	CASSSPTPLHF
.	.	TRBV4-3	TRBJ2-7	TGCGCCAGCAGCCAAGATCGGAGGGGATTCTACGAGAAGTACTTC	CASSQDRRGFYEKYF
few	.	TRBV18	TRBJ2-4	TGTGCCAGCTCACCAACCGGGGCCCCAGGAACCGATCAGTACTTC	CASSPTGAPGTDQYF
.	TRBD2	TRBV10-3	TRBJ2-7	TGTGCCATCAGTGTAGCGGGATCCTACGAGCAGTACTTC	CAISVAGSYEQYF
few	TRBD2	TRBV29-1	TRBJ2-1	TGCAGCGTTGGCGGGAGCCGGGTTGAGCAGTTCTTC	CSVGGSRVEQFF
.	.	TRBV20-1	TRBJ1-3	TGCAGTGCTAGAGGAGAGATTGGAAACACCATATATTTT	CSARGEIGNTIYF
.	.	TRBV7-2	TRBJ2-7	TGTGCCAGCAGCTTTTCGAACAACTACGAGCAGTACTTC	CASSFSNNYEQYF
.	.	TRBV6-4	TRBJ2-1	TGTGCCTGTAGCGCGGGGTTGGGTGAGCAGTTCTTC	CACSAGLGEQFF
.	TRBD1	TRBV27	TRBJ1-2	TGTGCCAGCAGTTTAGCCGGGACAGGGCTCGTTGGCTACACCTTC	CASSLAGTGLVGYTF
few	.	TRBV21-1	TRBJ2-7	TGTGCCAGCAGCACTTACAAGGGCTGTTCCTACGAGCAGTACTTC	CASSTYKGCSYEQYF
.	.	TRBV7-9	TRBJ2-1	TGTGCCAGCAGCTTAGGGACCGGGAACGAGCAATCCAACTACAATGAGCAGTTCTTC	CASSLGTGNEQSNYNEQFF